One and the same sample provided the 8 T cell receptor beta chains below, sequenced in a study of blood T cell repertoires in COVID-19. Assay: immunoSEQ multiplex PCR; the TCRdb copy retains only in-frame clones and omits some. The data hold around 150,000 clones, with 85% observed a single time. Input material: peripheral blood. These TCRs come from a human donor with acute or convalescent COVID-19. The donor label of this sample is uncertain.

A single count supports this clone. CDR3 protein: CSVETDRGMNTEAFF. The DNA of the CDR3 is TGCAGCGTTGAGACAGACAGGGGAATGAACACTGAAGCTTTCTTT. The V call is TRBV29-1, the J call TRBJ1-1; 8 nucleotides align to TRBD1. The CDR3 loop spans 15 amino acids. V shed 3 bases and J 0 bases; nucleotides not matched to a gene: 6. Germline CDR1 SQVTM, CDR2 ANQGSEA.

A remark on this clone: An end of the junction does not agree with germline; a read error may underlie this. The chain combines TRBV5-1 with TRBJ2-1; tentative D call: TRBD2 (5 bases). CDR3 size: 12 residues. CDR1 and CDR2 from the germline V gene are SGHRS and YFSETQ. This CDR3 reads CASTAGGGELFF. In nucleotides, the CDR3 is TGCGCCAGCACGGCGGGTGGTGGGGAGCTGTTCTTC.

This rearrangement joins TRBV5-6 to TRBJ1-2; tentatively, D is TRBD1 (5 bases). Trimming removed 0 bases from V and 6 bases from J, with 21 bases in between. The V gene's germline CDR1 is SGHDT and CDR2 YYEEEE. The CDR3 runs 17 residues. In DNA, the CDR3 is TGTGCCAGCAGCTTGGATTTCGCCGACAAAGGGGTCCATGGCTACACCTTC. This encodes CASSLDFADKGVHGYTF.

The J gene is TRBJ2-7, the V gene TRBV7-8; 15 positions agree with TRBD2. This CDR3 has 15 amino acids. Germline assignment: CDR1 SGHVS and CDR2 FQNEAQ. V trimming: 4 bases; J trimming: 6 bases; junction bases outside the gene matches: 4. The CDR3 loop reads CASSSGLAGGGEQYF. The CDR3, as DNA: TGTGCCAGCAGCTCGGGACTAGCGGGGGGAGGCGAGCAGTACTTC. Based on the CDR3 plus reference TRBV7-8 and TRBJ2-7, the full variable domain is GAGVSQSPRYKVAKRGQDVALRCDPISGHVSLFWYQQALGQGPEFLTYFQNEAQLDKSGLPSDRFFAERPEGSVSTLKIQRTQQEDSAVYLCASSSGLAGGGEQYFGPGTRLTVT.

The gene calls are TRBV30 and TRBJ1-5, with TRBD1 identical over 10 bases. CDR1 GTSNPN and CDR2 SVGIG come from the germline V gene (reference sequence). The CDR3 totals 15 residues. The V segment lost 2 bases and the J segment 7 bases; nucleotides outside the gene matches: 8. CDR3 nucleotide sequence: TGTGCCTGGAGTCGACAGGGGGCGGGGGGGCAGCCCCAGCATTTT. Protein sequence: CAWSRQGAGGQPQHF.

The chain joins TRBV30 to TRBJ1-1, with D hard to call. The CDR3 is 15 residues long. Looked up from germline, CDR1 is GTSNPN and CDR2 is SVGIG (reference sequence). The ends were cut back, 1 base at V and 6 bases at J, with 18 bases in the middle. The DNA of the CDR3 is TGTGCCTGGAGTGGGGAGACGTTATTGGGCGCTGAAGCTTTCTTT. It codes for CAWSGETLLGAEAFF.

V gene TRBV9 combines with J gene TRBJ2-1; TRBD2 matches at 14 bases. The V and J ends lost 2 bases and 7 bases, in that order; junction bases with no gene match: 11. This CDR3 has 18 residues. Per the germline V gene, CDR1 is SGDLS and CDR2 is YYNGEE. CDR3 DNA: TGTGCCAGCAGCGTGGAACGACTAGCGGGGGGGAGGGCGAATGAGCAGTTCTTC. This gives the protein CASSVERLAGGRANEQFF.

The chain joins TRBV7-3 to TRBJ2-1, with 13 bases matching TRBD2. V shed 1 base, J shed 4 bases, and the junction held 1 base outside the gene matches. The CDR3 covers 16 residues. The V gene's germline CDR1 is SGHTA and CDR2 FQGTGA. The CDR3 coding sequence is TGTGCCAGCAGCTTAAGACTAGCGGGGGGTTACAATGAGCAGTTCTTC. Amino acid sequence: CASSLRLAGGYNEQFF.